The T cell receptor (beta chain) described here comes from a study of Tregs in tolerant kidney transplant recipients. Study results and limitations: Nucleotide sequences could not be compared across some patients' samples due to primer changes.

CDR1 and CDR2 from the germline V gene are SGHVS and FNYEAQ. There are 15 residues in the CDR3. The J segment lost 3 bases and the V segment lost 1 base, leaving 4 bases of the junction unmatched. Mixed chimerism was transient after nonmyeloablative marrow transplants from related graft donors. Thawed PBMCs were FACS-sorted into unstimulated CD4+CD25+CD127- regulatory T cells, CD4+CD25- non-regulatory cells, CD4 and CD8 cells. Note on this clone: What it binds is unknown. The CDR3 goes on 3 residues after the read ends, and that part is filled in from the germline J gene.

Measured with immunoSEQ multiplex PCR; TCRdb has only the in-frame clones, and not every one. Recorded for this sample: roughly 15,000 clones. Sequences were derived from CD4+ T cells from blood (PBMCs), sampled 12 months after the transplant. V usage is TRBV7-6 and J usage is TRBJ2-7; 9 nucleotides line up with TRBD1. This sequence originates from a human patient who received a combined kidney and bone marrow transplant. These T cells may partly come from the graft donor. The CDR3 protein is CASSLGGTGSYEQYF. CDR3 DNA, as far as it was read: TGTGCCAGCAGCTTAGGTGGGACAGGGAGCTACGAG.